This T cell receptor beta chain stems from a study of human T cells and chemical hapten exposure. This clonotype was recorded at least ten times. Sample time point: patch test 2, 6 weeks after DPC sensitization. Treatment meaning: therapeutic diphenylcyclopropenone sensitization with weekly scalp DPC. Looked up from germline, CDR1 is KGHSH and CDR2 is LQKENI. The CDR3 runs 13 residues. V was pared by 2 bases and J by 5 bases, with 7 bases between. Using its own MiXCR run on the RACE reads, TCRdb lists one record per CDR3 protein. The sample lists a few hundred thousand distinct CDR3 sequences, about 6.3% seen once, with around 5.8% in the top ten.

The rearrangement links TRBV18 to TRBJ1-5; a weak D match, TRBD1 (6 bases). The clonotype was recovered from a young woman with alopecia areata. Some clones in this sample may be carry-over from other donors' samples. Sample: whole blood, taken in connection with sensitization to the hapten diphenylcyclopropenone (DPC). The CDR3 sequence is CASSPAGDQPQHF. The CDR3 coding sequence is TGTGCCAGCTCACCAGCAGGGGATCAGCCCCAGCATTTT.